This TCR beta chain was sequenced for a study of glioma-infiltrating T cells after dendritic cell vaccination. Study at large: Glioblastoma patients came from Phase I and II dendritic cell vaccination trials.

Study-wide findings and caveats: TCR clonality showed no direct relationship with survival.

Notes on this clone: The antigen is not known.

Germline values: CDR1 LNHDA, CDR2 SQIVND (reference sequence). The CDR3 loop spans 14 amino acids. Trimming removed 6 bases from V and 4 bases from J, with 15 bases in between. Here immunoSEQ multiplex PCR was the method, and the copy in TCRdb shows in-frame clones only, minus some. The sample lists roughly 47,000 clones, about 85% seen once, with roughly 10% in the top ten. The chain uses TRBV19 and TRBJ1-1; D possibly corresponds to TRBD1 (5 bases). This sequence was found in a human donor with glioblastoma. The source was blood, collected before dendritic cell vaccination. In DNA form, the CDR3 reads TGTGCCAGTAGCCCCGGGGGGAGGGGCACTGAAGCTTTCTTT. This codes for CASSPGGRGTEAFF.